These 27 T cell receptor beta chains were all obtained from the same sample, sequenced in a study of graft-versus-host responses after intestinal transplantation (dated by TCRdb to the early 2020s). The time point label for this specimen denotes: cells obtained before transplantation from donor or recipient. The protocol used for the library was the immunoSEQ multiplex PCR assay. Drawn from immuneACCESS, this table holds only the in-frame rearrangements with V and J called that TCRdb kept. Clones are partly lost; checked studies trace under half to an unresolved V gene and leave the rest unexplained. This sample has 150,000 or so clones in its table, and around 90% of those were observed once. 0.15% to 0.2% of the sample goes to the ten largest clones. Antigens of these TCRs are unknown. This specimen consisted of unstimulated CD4+ T cells sorted from spleen or lymph node cells, obtained before intestinal transplant. The receptors were sampled from a human donor who received an intestinal transplant.

The V and J genes are TRBV7-2 and TRBJ1-5; TRBD1 aligns across 8 bases. Trimming took 1 base from V and 2 from J; bases not matched to a gene: 4. CDR3 length: 16 amino acids. Per germline, CDR1 SGHTA and CDR2 FQGNSA. The CDR3 region is CASSLVSGGGNQPQHF. The CDR3 DNA reads TGTGCCAGCAGCTTAGTCTCAGGGGGCGGCAATCAGCCCCAGCATTTT. The whole variable domain, filled in from reference TRBV7-2 and TRBJ1-5, reads GAGVSQSPSNKVTEKGKDVELRCDPISGHTALYWYRQSLGQGLEFLIYFQGNSAPDKSGLPSDRFSAERTGGSVSTLTIQRTQQEDSAVYLCASSLVSGGGNQPQHFGDGTRLSIL.

The V gene is TRBV6-8, the J gene TRBJ2-7, with 8 positions matching TRBD2. The ends lost 6 bases at V and 5 bases at J; junction bases unmatched: 9. The CDR3 runs to 14 residues. CDR1 and CDR2 (germline): MNHGY, SAAAGT. CDR3 in amino acids: CASSREGREDEQYF. CDR3 nucleotides: TGTGCCAGCAGCCGGGAGGGAAGGGAGGACGAGCAGTACTTC.

The genes are TRBV4-1 and TRBJ2-5, with 7 bases lining up with TRBD1. The DNA end is more similar to TRBJ2-7, so the J call may be wrong. Germline CDR1 MGHRA, CDR2 YSYEKL. The CDR3 sequence is 15 residues long. The CDR3: CASSQGTAYTYEQYF. CDR3 in DNA: TGCGCCAGCAGCCAGGGGACAGCTTACACCTACGAGCAGTACTTC.

V is TRBV2 and J is TRBJ2-7, with a possible D match to TRBD2 (5 bases). The CDR3 is 12 residues long. Germline CDR1 and CDR2: SNHLY and FYNNEI. V was clipped by 5 bases and J by 7 bases, with 12 bases between them. As DNA, the CDR3 is TGTGCCAGCAGTCCCACGGGGTGGGAGCAGTACTTC. This codes for CASSPTGWEQYF. The full variable domain, rest sourced from reference TRBV2 and TRBJ2-7, is EPEVTQTPSHQVTQMGQEVILRCVPISNHLYFYWYRQILGQKVEFLVSFYNNEISEKSEIFDDQFSVERPDGSNFTLKIRSTKLEDSAMYFCASSPTGWEQYFGPGTRLTVT.

The V and J genes are TRBV2 and TRBJ2-1, with D perhaps TRBD2 (6 bases). This CDR3 comprises 14 residues. Germline V gene lookup returns CDR1 SNHLY and CDR2 FYNNEI. V was shortened by 7 bases and J by 0 bases, with 10 bases between the two germline ends. In DNA, the CDR3 is TGTGCCAGCACATTTAGCGGCTCCTACAATGAGCAGTTCTTC. Residues: CASTFSGSYNEQFF. Drawing the rest from reference TRBV2 and TRBJ2-1, the complete variable domain is EPEVTQTPSHQVTQMGQEVILRCVPISNHLYFYWYRQILGQKVEFLVSFYNNEISEKSEIFDDQFSVERPDGSNFTLKIRSTKLEDSAMYFCASTFSGSYNEQFFGPGTRLTVL.

The genes are TRBV18 and TRBJ2-7; D uncertain. The CDR3 is made up of 13 amino acids. Trimming shortened V by 5 bases and J by 5 bases, and 13 bases separated the two germline ends. In germline, CDR1 is KGHSH, CDR2 LQKENI. The CDR3 loop reads CASSAKKIDEQYF. For the CDR3, the DNA is TGTGCCAGCTCAGCAAAGAAGATCGACGAGCAGTACTTC.

The V call is TRBV28, the J call TRBJ1-1; D is ambiguous. The V gene's germline CDR1 is MDHEN and CDR2 SYDVKM. V was clipped by 8 bases and J by 0 bases, with 13 bases between them. This CDR3 spans 14 amino acids. The CDR3 spells CASHVPTMNTEAFF. CDR3 sequence (DNA): TGTGCCAGCCATGTGCCTACCATGAACACTGAAGCTTTCTTT.

J is TRBJ1-1 and V is TRBV9; 9 positions match TRBD1. CDR1 and CDR2 (germline): SGDLS, YYNGEE. The V gene end was trimmed by 0 bases and the J gene end by 5 bases; junction bases not matched to a gene: 8. The CDR3 sequence is 16 residues long. The CDR3 nucleotides read TGTGCCAGCAGCGTAGACGTGACAGGGGGAAGGACTGAAGCTTTCTTT. Translated, it gives CASSVDVTGGRTEAFF.

For this clone: Other nucleotide sequences in the sample specify the same CDR3. The rearrangement joins TRBV7-6 to TRBJ2-3, with TRBD2 as a possible D gene (5 bases). The germline V gene encodes CDR1 SGHVS and CDR2 FNYEAQ. Trimming cost V 5 bases and J 4 bases, with 19 bases left between them. The CDR3 has 16 residues. The CDR3 spells CASSLGRGRSPDTQYF. CDR3 coding DNA: TGTGCCAGCAGCCTCGGTCGAGGGAGAAGCCCAGATACGCAGTATTTT.

V gene TRBV4-1 combines with J gene TRBJ2-7, with 9 bases identical to TRBD1. Germline values: CDR1 MGHRA, CDR2 YSYEKL. The length of the CDR3 is 15 residues. V dropped 4 bases and J dropped 6; count of bases not matched to a gene: 10. This CDR3 reads CASSLPGQGRAEQYF. Written as DNA, the CDR3 is TGCGCCAGCAGCCTTCCGGGACAGGGAAGAGCCGAGCAGTACTTC.

To note about this clone: The same CDR3 also results from other DNA sequences found in this sample. The gene calls are TRBV18 and TRBJ2-1; unclear D gene. Germline V gene data show CDR1 as KGHSH and CDR2 as LQKENI. The V gene lost 3 bases and the J gene lost 7 bases, with 4 bases spanning the gap. The CDR3 runs to 11 residues. In nucleotides, the CDR3 is TGTGCCAGCTCACCCGGGAATGAGCAGTTCTTC. Its protein product is CASSPGNEQFF. The complete variable domain, with remaining parts taken from reference TRBV18 and TRBJ2-1, reads NAGVMQNPRHLVRRRGQEARLRCSPMKGHSHVYWYRQLPEEGLKFMVYLQKENIIDESGMPKERFSAEFPKEGPSILRIQQVVRGDSAAYFCASSPGNEQFFGPGTRLTVL.

The chain employs TRBV6-1 and TRBJ2-1; TRBD2 matches at 11 bases. With 6 bases clipped from V and 15 bases from J, the junction kept 13 bases outside the gene matches. The germline V gene has CDR1 MNHNS and CDR2 SASEGT. The length of the CDR3 is 14 residues. CDR3 region: CASSEILAGGPAFF. The CDR3, as DNA: TGTGCCAGCAGCGAAATTTTAGCGGGAGGGCCGGCGTTCTTC.

V usage is TRBV19 and J usage is TRBJ2-3; TRBD2 matches 10 bases. V dropped 7 bases and J dropped 3; count of bases not matched to a gene: 13. Germline V gene lookup returns CDR1 LNHDA and CDR2 SQIVND (reference sequence). The CDR3 sequence is 17 residues long. The CDR3 DNA is TGTGCCAGTAATCGACAAATAGGACTAGCGGATACAGATACGCAGTATTTT. Residues: CASNRQIGLADTDTQYF.

This clone turned up a few times. The chain employs TRBV19 and TRBJ1-1; D is ambiguous. This CDR3 has 13 amino acids. The germline V gene encodes CDR1 LNHDA and CDR2 SQIVND (reference sequence). V was cut by 6 bases and J by 3 bases, with 11 bases left in between. CDR3 bases: TGTGCCAGTAGGTCCAAACCTTACACTGAAGCTTTCTTT. Protein product: CASRSKPYTEAFF.

This clone occurred once. The chain couples TRBV30 to TRBJ1-4, with D possibly matching TRBD1 (5 bases). CDR1 is GTSNPN, CDR2 SVGIG, per germline (reference sequence). The CDR3 length is 14 residues. Trimming cost V 5 bases and J 6 bases, with 16 bases left between them. This chain's CDR3 is CAWDEGRGYEKLFF. In DNA, the CDR3 is TGTGCCTGGGACGAAGGACGGGGGTATGAAAAACTGTTTTTT.

The chain employs TRBV2 and TRBJ1-3; D is ambiguous. This CDR3 spans 15 amino acids. Germline CDR1 reads SNHLY; CDR2 reads FYNNEI. V shed 2 bases and J shed 1 base, with 9 bases lying between them. The CDR3: CASSELGISGNTIYF. CDR3 in DNA: TGTGCCAGCAGTGAATTAGGCATTTCTGGAAACACCATATATTTT.

The chain combines TRBV5-1 with TRBJ2-5; 7 nucleotides agree with TRBD2. Germline loops: CDR1 SGHRS, CDR2 YFSETQ. V was clipped by 6 bases and J by 1 base; unmatched bases: 3. The CDR3 extends over 13 amino acids. The CDR3, as DNA: TGCGCCAGCACCATAGCGGGCCAAGAGACCCAGTACTTC. Its protein is CASTIAGQETQYF. Full variable domain (remainder filled in from reference TRBV5-1 and TRBJ2-5): KAGVTQTPRYLIKTRGQQVTLSCSPISGHRSVSWYQQTPGQGLQFLFEYFSETQRNKGNFPGRFSGRQFSNSRSEMNVSTLELGDSALYLCASTIAGQETQYFGPGTRLLVL.

This chain connects TRBV28 to TRBJ1-5, with TRBD1 matching 7 bases. J was trimmed by 2 bases and V by 1 base; bases with no gene match: 8. Germline V gene lookup returns CDR1 MDHEN and CDR2 SYDVKM. The CDR3 is made up of 17 amino acids. CDR3 amino acids: CASSLLGTQGRNQPQHF. In DNA form, the CDR3 reads TGTGCCAGCAGTTTATTGGGGACACAGGGGCGCAATCAGCCCCAGCATTTT.

The chain joins TRBV19 to TRBJ1-2; 8 nucleotides line up with TRBD1. Germline CDR1 and CDR2: LNHDA and SQIVND (reference sequence). V dropped 4 bases and J dropped 0; count of bases not matched to a gene: 7. CDR3 size: 16 residues. In nucleotides, the CDR3 is TGTGCCAGTAGTAACCGGACAGGGTGGGCTAACTATGGCTACACCTTC. It is translated as CASSNRTGWANYGYTF. The entire variable domain, with the rest obtained from reference TRBV19 and TRBJ1-2, is as follows: DGGITQSPKYLFRKEGQNVTLSCEQNLNHDAMYWYRQDPGQGLRLIYYSQIVNDFQKGDIAEGYSVSREKKESFPLTVTSAQKNPTAFYLCASSNRTGWANYGYTFGSGTRLTVV.

V and J are TRBV28 and TRBJ2-7, with TRBD1 matching 8 bases. This CDR3 spans 17 amino acids. Trimming removed 2 bases from V and 0 bases from J; junction bases left unmatched: 9. CDR1 MDHEN and CDR2 SYDVKM come from the germline V gene. The CDR3 DNA sequence: TGTGCCAGCAGTTTACCCCCCCCGGACAGGGTCTCCTACGAGCAGTACTTC. It specifies CASSLPPPDRVSYEQYF.

CDR3 bases: TGTGCCAGTAGTATCGTCGCTAGCTCGGAAGATACGCAGTATTTT. Protein: CASSIVASSEDTQYF. V gene TRBV19 combines with J gene TRBJ2-3; D is perhaps TRBD2 (5 bases). The ends were cut back, 3 bases at V and 5 bases at J, with 15 bases in the middle. Germline V gives CDR1 LNHDA, CDR2 SQIVND (reference sequence). The CDR3 consists of 15 residues.

This rearrangement joins TRBV28 to TRBJ2-7; D is ambiguous. Trimming stripped 1 base from V and 4 bases from J, with 11 bases between. The CDR3 is 14 residues long. Germline loops: CDR1 MDHEN, CDR2 SYDVKM. CDR3 sequence reads: CASSLFPLLYEQYF. DNA for the CDR3: TGTGCCAGCAGTTTATTTCCCCTCTTATACGAGCAGTACTTC.

The chain couples TRBV27 to TRBJ2-3, with 9 bases fitting TRBD1. CDR1 MNHEY and CDR2 SMNVEV come from the germline V gene (reference sequence). This CDR3 contains 15 residues. V shed 6 bases and J 5 bases; nucleotides not matched to a gene: 9. The CDR3 DNA is TGTGCCAGCAGGGGGACAGGGCTCAGGGGAGATACGCAGTATTTT. This sequence encodes CASRGTGLRGDTQYF.

The rearrangement links TRBV11-2 to TRBJ2-7; a possible D gene is TRBD2 (6 bases). This CDR3 comprises 14 residues. The ends were cut back, 2 bases at V and 7 bases at J, with 15 bases in the middle. The germline CDR1 and CDR2 sequences are SGHAT and FQNNGV. The CDR3 sequence: CASSLSSDYGEQYF. The CDR3 nucleotides are TGTGCCAGCAGCTTATCCTCGGACTACGGGGAGCAGTACTTC.

The J gene is TRBJ1-3, the V gene TRBV30, with a possible D match to TRBD1 (5 bases). This CDR3 is 13 amino acids long. The V gene lost 3 bases and the J gene lost 7 bases, with 13 bases spanning the gap. The germline CDR1 and CDR2 sequences are GTSNPN and SVGIG (reference sequence). CDR3 amino acids: CAWSRVGGNTIYF. CDR3 in DNA: TGTGCCTGGAGCAGGGTAGGCGGGAACACCATATATTTT.

This chain links TRBV5-4 with TRBJ2-1, with 7 nucleotides matching TRBD2. CDR1 and CDR2 from the germline V gene are SGHNT and YYREEE (reference sequence). V shed 4 bases, J shed 9 bases, and the junction held 10 bases outside the gene matches. The CDR3 loop spans 14 amino acids. CDR3 DNA: TGTGCCAGCAGCACCAATCTAGCGGTCGCTGAGCAGTTCTTC. Translated: CASSTNLAVAEQFF.

This chain links TRBV19 with TRBJ1-2; D is unclear. V was clipped by 2 bases and J by 0 bases, with 7 bases between them. CDR3 length: 14 amino acids. In germline, CDR1 is LNHDA, CDR2 SQIVND (reference sequence). The CDR3 is CASSIQTSNYGYTF. The CDR3 bases are TGTGCCAGTAGTATACAGACCTCTAACTATGGCTACACCTTC.